This passage covers 16 T cell receptor beta chains from one sample sequenced in a study of blood T cell repertoires in COVID-19. Using immunoSEQ multiplex PCR, the repertoire was profiled, and TCRdb retains in-frame clones only, with some absent. The sample consists of tens of thousands of clones, 70% to 90% of them appearing once. The sequenced sample consisted of peripheral blood. These receptors were obtained from a man aged 35 to 55 with acute or convalescent COVID-19.

V is TRBV6-5 and J is TRBJ1-5; a weak D match, TRBD1 (6 bases). The CDR3 has 14 residues. Germline assignment: CDR1 MNHEY and CDR2 SVGAGI. The V end was cut by 5 bases, the J end by 0 bases, with 8 bases between. The CDR3 here is CASSRDISNQPQHF. CDR3 in DNA: TGTGCCAGCAGTCGGGACATTAGCAATCAGCCCCAGCATTTT.

The CDR3, as DNA: TGTGCCAGCAGCCAAGAAGCGGACCACAATCAGCCCCAGCATTTT. As protein: CASSQEADHNQPQHF. J is TRBJ1-5 and V is TRBV4-2, with D unclear. V was pared by 0 bases and J by 3 bases, with 9 bases between. CDR3 length: 15 amino acids. CDR1 LGHNA and CDR2 YNFKEQ come from the germline V gene.

J is TRBJ1-5 and V is TRBV6-6; the D is unclear. The CDR3 loop spans 14 amino acids. CDR1 and CDR2 (germline): MNHNY, SVGAGI (reference sequence). Trimming left V 2 bases short and J 0 bases short, with 5 bases between. CDR3: CASSYPNSNQPQHF. Here the CDR3 DNA reads TGTGCCAGCAGTTACCCTAATAGCAATCAGCCCCAGCATTTT.

The chain recombines TRBV15 with TRBJ1-1, with D unresolved. Deletions cut 4 bases from V and 0 bases from J, with 12 bases between. Germline loops: CDR1 LNHNV, CDR2 YYDKDF (reference sequence). The CDR3 totals 15 residues. The CDR3 reads CATSKGARMNTEAFF. DNA for the CDR3: TGTGCCACCAGCAAGGGAGCCCGAATGAACACTGAAGCTTTCTTT.

This clone showed up just once. V gene TRBV14 combines with J gene TRBJ1-1; perhaps TRBD1 as D (5 bases). The CDR3 runs 14 residues. V lost 1 base, J lost 4 bases, and 10 bases lay in between. Germline V gene lookup returns CDR1 SGHDN and CDR2 FVKESK. The CDR3 spells CASSQVSGFTEAFF. The CDR3 nucleotides read TGTGCCAGCAGCCAAGTATCAGGGTTCACTGAAGCTTTCTTT.

The chain joins TRBV19 to TRBJ1-5, with 7 bases that match TRBD1. Germline V gives CDR1 LNHDA, CDR2 SQIVND (reference sequence). V dropped 5 bases and J dropped 6; count of bases not matched to a gene: 19. This CDR3 region has 18 residues. CDR3 DNA sequence: TGTGCCAGTAGTCCTTACTACTCACCGGGACAGCCGGGTCAGCCCCAGCATTTT. Translated, it gives CASSPYYSPGQPGQPQHF. The full variable domain, rest sourced from reference TRBV19 and TRBJ1-5, is DGGITQSPKYLFRKEGQNVTLSCEQNLNHDAMYWYRQDPGQGLRLIYYSQIVNDFQKGDIAEGYSVSREKKESFPLTVTSAQKNPTAFYLCASSPYYSPGQPGQPQHFGDGTRLSIL.

The rearrangement uses TRBV7-3 and TRBJ2-3, with D unresolved. CDR1 is SGHTA, CDR2 FQGTGA, per germline. Trimming left V 6 bases short and J 4 bases short, with 5 bases between. The CDR3 contains 11 residues. The CDR3 here is CASSNSDTQYF. CDR3 DNA sequence: TGTGCCAGCAGTAACTCAGATACGCAGTATTTT.

This clone was found a few times. The chain employs TRBV7-3 and TRBJ1-2, with D possibly matching TRBD1 (5 bases). Germline V CDR1 and CDR2: SGHTA, FQGTGA. Trimming removed 1 base at V and 6 bases at J, with 9 bases between. The CDR3 has 13 amino acids. In DNA form, the CDR3 reads TGTGCCAGCAGCTTAAACCAGGGCCATGGCTACACCTTC. It encodes CASSLNQGHGYTF.

J is TRBJ2-7 and V is TRBV19; D call uncertain. The CDR3 covers 14 residues. Per germline, CDR1 LNHDA and CDR2 SQIVND (reference sequence). Deletions cut 5 bases from V and 3 bases from J, with 14 bases between. The CDR3, as DNA: TGTGCCAGTAGTCAACGTAATTACGGCTACGAGCAGTACTTC. Its protein is CASSQRNYGYEQYF.

The gene calls are TRBV11-2 and TRBJ1-3; D remains ambiguous. The V gene lost 5 bases and the J gene lost 5 bases, with 10 bases spanning the gap. CDR1 is SGHAT, CDR2 FQNNGV, per germline. The CDR3 is made up of 13 amino acids. CDR3 in amino acids: CASSTDDRNTIYF. CDR3 DNA: TGTGCCAGCAGCACCGATGACAGAAACACCATATATTTT.

The chain uses TRBV15 and TRBJ2-2; tentatively, D is TRBD1 (6 bases). The CDR3 runs 16 residues. From germline, CDR1 is LNHNV and CDR2 YYDKDF (reference sequence). V was shortened by 3 bases and J by 4 bases, with 15 bases between the two germline ends. DNA of the CDR3: TGTGCCACCAGCAGCGCACAGGGTTCGATCACCGGGGAGCTGTTTTTT. It specifies CATSSAQGSITGELFF.

The chain recombines TRBV28 with TRBJ2-5; 7 bases match TRBD2. The CDR3 is 12 amino acids. Germline CDR1 MDHEN, CDR2 SYDVKM. The junction had 0 bases not matched to a gene; V was cut back by 8 bases and J by 0 bases. In DNA form, the CDR3 reads TGTGCCAGCGGGACTAACCAAGAGACCCAGTACTTC. Translation: CASGTNQETQYF. The entire variable domain, with the rest obtained from reference TRBV28 and TRBJ2-5, is as follows: DVKVTQSSRYLVKRTGEKVFLECVQDMDHENMFWYRQDPGLGLRLIYFSYDVKMKEKGDIPEGYSVSREKKERFSLILESASTNQTSMYLCASGTNQETQYFGPGTRLLVL.

V is TRBV7-6 and J is TRBJ1-4; 9 bases match TRBD1. This CDR3 is built from 15 residues. V was pared by 5 bases and J by 8 bases, with 9 bases of the junction left unmatched. Germline V gives CDR1 SGHVS, CDR2 FNYEAQ. DNA of the CDR3: TGTGCCAGCAGCGATCAACAGGGGGCCGGGGAAAAACTGTTTTTT. Encoded protein: CASSDQQGAGEKLFF.

The CDR3 sequence is CAQDRGKSGNTIYF. The CDR3 coding sequence is TGTGCCCAGGACAGGGGGAAGTCTGGAAACACCATATATTTT. The chain carries TRBV30 and TRBJ1-3; 10 bases align to TRBD1. Germline values: CDR1 GTSNPN, CDR2 SVGIG (reference sequence). With V trimmed by 8 bases and J by 1 base, 5 bases remained unmatched. The CDR3 has 14 amino acids.

The chain uses TRBV2 and TRBJ2-1; 10 bases agree with TRBD2. CDR3 length: 15 residues. Germline V gene data show CDR1 as SNHLY and CDR2 as FYNNEI. V was clipped by 2 bases and J by 7 bases; unmatched bases: 5. The CDR3 here is CASSELSSGGNEQFF. CDR3 coding DNA: TGTGCCAGCAGTGAACTAAGTAGCGGGGGGAATGAGCAGTTCTTC.

The CDR3 region has the DNA TGTGCCAGCATGGTGACAATCTCTGGAAACACCATATATTTT. Protein: CASMVTISGNTIYF. The chain recombines TRBV6-5 with TRBJ1-3; no firm D call. Germline CDR1 and CDR2: MNHEY and SVGAGI. The germline V and J ends were trimmed by 7 bases and 0 bases, with 10 bases remaining between them. The CDR3 runs 14 residues.